This T cell receptor beta chain is from a study of blood T cell repertoires in COVID-19. The V and J ends lost 0 bases and 8 bases, in that order; junction bases with no gene match: 8. CDR1 and CDR2 from the germline V gene are SGDLS and YYNGEE. This CDR3 region has 15 residues. Authors' data handling: The assay estimated nucleated cells by amplifying reference gene primers. Libraries were prepared by immunoSEQ multiplex PCR; TCRdb keeps only in-frame clonotypes and omits some of them. Clone size and the V and J calls come from that table; the DNA yielded D and trimming. The data hold 60,000 or so clones, with about 75% observed a single time.

This receptor was obtained from a woman between 55 and 75 years old who had been exposed to COVID-19. The sequencing input was PBMCs or T cells enriched from blood (not recorded which). The chain has TRBV9 and TRBJ2-7; 10 positions match TRBD1. The CDR3 loop reads CASSVVGTGEVKQYF. CDR3 nucleotides: TGTGCCAGCAGCGTAGTCGGGACAGGGGAAGTCAAGCAGTACTTC.